A selection of T cell receptor beta chains follows, all from one sample in a study of blood T cells in healthy people across ages. TCRdb reprocessed the 5' RACE reads via MiXCR and lists one record per CDR3 protein. This sample carries around 650,000 distinct CDR3 sequences, approximately 29% of them seen once, and the ten largest clones take 15%. Sample: blood. The receptors were gathered from a woman over 75 in good health. The CDR3 runs from the conserved cysteine through the conserved F or W. Fields, in order: D gene, V gene, J gene, clone size, CDR3 DNA, CDR3 protein. D genes are given only for firm matches. Some rows mark clone size as missing; the rest say once, few, many or name a class of expanded clone.

>-|TRBV5-4|TRBJ1-1|-
TGTGCCAGCAGCTTGGAGGGCCCCGGAGGGGCTTTCTTT
CASSLEGPGGAFF
>TRBD2|TRBV3-1|TRBJ2-3|many
TGTGCCAGCAGCCAAGGTTGGGCTAGCGGGGTCACAGATACGCAGTATTTT
CASSQGWASGVTDTQYF
>TRBD1|TRBV27|TRBJ1-5|-
TGTGCCAGCAGCCTTACAGGGGTGGGAAGAAAGCCCCAGCATTTT
CASSLTGVGRKPQHF
>TRBD2|TRBV7-2|TRBJ2-3|-
TGTGCCAGCAGCCTGGGACTAGCGAGGGCAGATACGCAGTATTTT
CASSLGLARADTQYF
>-|TRBV7-2|TRBJ1-5|-
TGTGCCAGCAGCTGGACCCAGGATAGCAATCAGCCCCAGCATTTT
CASSWTQDSNQPQHF
>-|TRBV4-2|TRBJ1-1|-
TGTGCCAGCAGCCAGAGTTCGGGCCTATCGGCTTTCTTT
CASSQSSGLSAFF
>-|TRBV30|TRBJ2-6|-
TGTGCCTGGAGACACTCTGGGACCAACGTCCTGACTTTC
CAWRHSGTNVLTF
>-|TRBV9|TRBJ2-5|many
TGTGCCAGCAGCGTAGAAGGAGAAGAGACCCAGTACTTC
CASSVEGEETQYF
>TRBD2|TRBV15|TRBJ2-2|many
TGTGCCACCCATCCGCGGGGGGTCGCGAACACCGGGGAGCTGTTTTTT
CATHPRGVANTGELFF
>-|TRBV12-3/TRBV12-4|TRBJ1-6|many
TGTGCCAGCAGCAAGAGGGGCCCTTTGAATTCACCCCTCCACTTT
CASSKRGPLNSPLHF
>TRBD1|TRBV7-3|TRBJ2-3|many
TGTGCCAGCAGCTTACACGGGACAGGGGGACGAACAGATACGCAGTATTTT
CASSLHGTGGRTDTQYF
>TRBD1|TRBV6-2/TRBV6-3|TRBJ1-1|-
TGTGCCAGCAACCCGTTCTTGACCGGGACAGGGGGAAAAGGAACTGAAGCTTTCTTT
CASNPFLTGTGGKGTEAFF
>TRBD2|TRBV29-1|TRBJ2-1|-
TGCAGCGTCCAGGGGGCTAGCGGGAGGGCCAATGAGCAGTTCTTC
CSVQGASGRANEQFF
>-|TRBV7-9|TRBJ1-5|few
TGTGCCAGCAGCTTAGTCAGGGCCTCAGGCAATCAGCCCCAGCATTTT
CASSLVRASGNQPQHF
>-|TRBV7-3|TRBJ2-3|many
TGTGCCAGCAGCCCGGGCGCATTGGATACGCAGTATTTT
CASSPGALDTQYF
>-|TRBV20-1|TRBJ1-5|-
TGCAGTGCTAGAGTGGACCATAATCAGCCCCAGCATTTT
CSARVDHNQPQHF
>-|TRBV25-1|TRBJ2-7|many
TGTGCCAGCAGTGACACAGGTGGTACCACATTCGAGCAGTACTTC
CASSDTGGTTFEQYF
>-|TRBV7-3|TRBJ2-5|many
TGTGCCAGCAGCTTAGGGGTGGAGCGAGAGACCCAGTACTTC
CASSLGVERETQYF
>-|TRBV2|TRBJ2-7|many
TGTGCCAGCAGTGGCCCATACGAGCAGTACTTC
CASSGPYEQYF
>-|TRBV6-1|TRBJ1-1|-
TGTGCCAGCAGTGAGATGATTTCCATGAACACTGAAGCTTTCTTT
CASSEMISMNTEAFF
>-|TRBV7-9|TRBJ1-4|-
TGTGCCAGCAGCCGTTCAGGGGTTCGGGAAAAACTGTTTTTT
CASSRSGVREKLFF
>TRBD1|TRBV25-1|TRBJ1-2|many
TGTGCCAGCAGTGGGCCGGGACAGGGTTTAAACTATGGCTACACCTTC
CASSGPGQGLNYGYTF
>-|TRBV5-5|TRBJ1-1|many
TGTGCCAGCAGCCTAACAGGGATTGATGGCACTGAAGCTTTCTTT
CASSLTGIDGTEAFF
>-|TRBV7-9|TRBJ1-2|-
TGTGCCAGCAGCTTAGGACGGGTAGGGTACACCTTC
CASSLGRVGYTF
>-|TRBV6-1|TRBJ2-3|many
TGTGCCAGCTACCCTCGATCCACTAGCACAGATACGCAGTATTTT
CASYPRSTSTDTQYF
>-|TRBV7-9|TRBJ2-1|-
TGTGCCAGCAGCCTGGTAGGGGGGGGGCAGGATGAGAAGTTCTTC
CASSLVGGGQDEKFF
>TRBD1|TRBV7-9|TRBJ1-6|many
TGTGCCAGCAGCTCAAATGCCGGGACAGGGGATTCACCCCTCCACTTT
CASSSNAGTGDSPLHF
>-|TRBV20-1|TRBJ2-2|few
TGCAGTGCTAGAGGGTTCCTCACCGGGGAGCTGTTTTTT
CSARGFLTGELFF
>TRBD2|TRBV5-1|TRBJ2-1|many
TGCGCCAGCAGCTTGGTAGGCGGGGGAAGTGGTGAGCAGTTCTTC
CASSLVGGGSGEQFF
>TRBD1|TRBV20-1|TRBJ1-5|few
TGCAGTGCTAGAGGGGACAGGGGGTACAATCAGCCCCAGCATTTT
CSARGDRGYNQPQHF
>-|TRBV6-1|TRBJ2-7|many
TGTGCCAGCAGCGAAGGAGGTAAGACCTACGAGCAGTACTTC
CASSEGGKTYEQYF
>-|TRBV6-1|TRBJ1-5|-
TGTGCCAGCAGGGCCTCGTGGGGTTTCAATCAGCCCCAGCATTTT
CASRASWGFNQPQHF
>-|TRBV5-8|TRBJ2-1|many
TGTGCCAGCAGCTTGGCTATCCGCCGGGCCAATGAGCAGTTCTTC
CASSLAIRRANEQFF
>-|TRBV6-1|TRBJ1-3|-
TGTGCCAGCCTGGCAGGCCCTACCGGAAACACCATATATTTT
CASLAGPTGNTIYF
>TRBD2|TRBV4-1|TRBJ2-1|-
TGCGCCAGCAGCCGGCCGGGACTAGCGGGGGGGGCATACAATGAGCAGTTCTTC
CASSRPGLAGGAYNEQFF
>TRBD1|TRBV20-1|TRBJ1-5|many
TGCAGTGCTACTACAGGGGGTGGTCAGCCCCAGCATTTT
CSATTGGGQPQHF
>-|TRBV6-5|TRBJ2-7|many
TGTGCCAGCAGTTCCCCCGGACCATTTGACTACGAGCAGTACTTC
CASSSPGPFDYEQYF
>TRBD1|TRBV20-1|TRBJ1-5|many
TGCAGTGCGCGACAGGGGGATTATGGGCCCCAGCATTTT
CSARQGDYGPQHF
>-|TRBV29-1|TRBJ1-1|many
TGCAGCGTCGAAGGGGTGACCACTGAAGCTTTCTTT
CSVEGVTTEAFF
>-|TRBV6-6|TRBJ2-7|-
TGTGCCAGCAGTTCCCGTTTCGGCCAATCCTACGAGCAGTACTTC
CASSSRFGQSYEQYF
>TRBD2|TRBV20-1|TRBJ2-5|-
TGCAGTGGGGGGGACTACACGAAAGAGACCCAGTACTTC
CSGGDYTKETQYF
>TRBD1|TRBV27|TRBJ1-1|many
TGTGCCAGCAGTCCGAGGAGGGGGCTAGGAGCTTTCTTT
CASSPRRGLGAFF